This T cell receptor (beta chain) was profiled in a study of blood T cells in healthy people across ages. Study observations and caveats: Estimated diversity, derived from one million T cells, was regarded as an underestimate. Bulk PBMC profiling left naive and antigen-experienced comparisons inconclusive. Versus aged donors, long-lived donors had higher diversity and more naive CD4+ cells.

This CDR3 region has 14 residues. CDR1 and CDR2 from the germline V gene are MNHEY and SMNVEV (reference sequence). Trimming at V came to 5 bases and at J to 5 bases, leaving 8 bases not matched to a gene. Researchers isolated at least 7 million PBMCs per sample. This clonotype has only a few counts. The antigen remains unidentified. A J-beta primer mix and a sample-barcoded 5' primer were used in a second PCR of roughly 7 to 12 cycles. One entry per CDR3 protein, called by TCRdb with MiXCR from the 5' RACE reads. The data show about 1 million distinct CDR3 sequences, more than 35% seen once. The chain recombines TRBV27 with TRBJ2-5, with 7 bases lining up with TRBD2. This sequence was found in an older woman in good health. The sequenced material came from blood. CDR3 amino acids: CASSPVGEGETQYF. The CDR3 DNA is TGTGCCAGCAGTCCCGTGGGGGAGGGGGAGACCCAGTACTTC.